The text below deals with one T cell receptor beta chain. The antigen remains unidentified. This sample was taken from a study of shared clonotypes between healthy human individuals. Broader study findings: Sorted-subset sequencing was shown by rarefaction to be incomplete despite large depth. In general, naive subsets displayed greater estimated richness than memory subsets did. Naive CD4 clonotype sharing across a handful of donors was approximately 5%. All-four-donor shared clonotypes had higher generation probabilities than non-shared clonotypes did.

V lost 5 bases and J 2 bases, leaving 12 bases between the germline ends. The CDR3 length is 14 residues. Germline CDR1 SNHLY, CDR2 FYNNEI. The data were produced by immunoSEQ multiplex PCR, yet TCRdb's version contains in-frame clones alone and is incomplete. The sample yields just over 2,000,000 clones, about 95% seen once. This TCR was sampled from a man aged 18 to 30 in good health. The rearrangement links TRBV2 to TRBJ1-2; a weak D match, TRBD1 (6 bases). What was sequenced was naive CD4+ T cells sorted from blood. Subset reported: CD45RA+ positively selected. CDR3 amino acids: CASSPATGNYGYTF. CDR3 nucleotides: TGTGCCAGCAGTCCCGCGACAGGCAACTATGGCTACACCTTC.